The 2 T cell receptor beta chains presented below share a single source sample, sequenced in a study of cytomegalovirus exposure and HLA in healthy donors. Primers included in the PCR were 60 Vbeta and 13 Jbeta primers. Generated by immunoSEQ multiplex PCR, the TCRdb table keeps only in-frame clones and is missing some. Among 100,000 or so clones listed, 83% were seen once. The specimen was PBMCs. The receptors stem from a man between 18 and 35 years old in good health and CMV-seronegative.

The DNA of the CDR3 is TGTGCCAGTGCCCCCGGACAGGGGGTGGGATACGAGCAGTACTTC. Translating it yields CASAPGQGVGYEQYF. The V gene is TRBV19, the J gene TRBJ2-7; 10 nucleotides align to TRBD1. Germline V gives CDR1 LNHDA, CDR2 SQIVND (reference sequence). The CDR3 is made up of 15 amino acids. J was trimmed by 4 bases and V by 8 bases; bases with no gene match: 11.

V usage is TRBV19 and J usage is TRBJ1-5; D ambiguous. Germline assignment: CDR1 LNHDA and CDR2 SQIVND (reference sequence). V was clipped by 3 bases and J by 6 bases, with 9 bases between them. CDR3 length: 13 residues. This CDR3 reads CASSIREAQPQHF. As DNA, the CDR3 is TGTGCCAGTAGTATCCGAGAGGCTCAGCCCCAGCATTTT.